The entry below gives a single T cell receptor (beta chain) sequence along with its context. The data derive from a study of T cell changes during pregnancy in multiple sclerosis. CDR3 length: 15 amino acids. The V end was cut by 7 bases, the J end by 0 bases, with 15 bases between. From germline, CDR1 is SNHLY and CDR2 FYNNEI. Method: immunoSEQ multiplex PCR; TCRdb's copy keeps in-frame clones and lacks some. The profile shows tens of thousands of clones, 80% to 95% of them singletons. Sequenced material: CD4+ T cells from peripheral blood mononuclear cells, taken before pregnancy. The gene calls are TRBV2 and TRBJ1-2; D might be TRBD1 (6 bases). The receptor's source is a female donor with multiple sclerosis, enrolled in a pregnancy study. The CDR3 region is CASILDSAANYGYTF. The CDR3 nucleotides are TGTGCCAGCATTCTGGACAGCGCAGCTAACTATGGCTACACCTTC.